The source of this TCR beta chain is a study of tumor and adjacent non-tumor tissue in lung cancer. On the study more broadly: Histology: 11 to 13 adenocarcinoma, a couple of squamous cell carcinoma, 1 small cell lung cancer.

No cell sorting was done before RNA was extracted from the tissue. Newly diagnosed lung cancer patients had thoracic surgery in China, August–late 2014, without prior chemotherapy. Deletions cut 0 bases from V and 16 bases from J, with 22 bases between. Germline CDR1 and CDR2: SGHAT and FQNNGV. This CDR3 has 15 residues. This clonotype was counted a single time. The antigen is unknown. A modified ARM-PCR protocol with three rounds of nested PCR amplified TCRbeta. TCRdb reanalysed the multiplex PCR reads using MiXCR and keeps one entry per CDR3 protein. This sample has about 93,000 distinct CDR3 sequences, with less than 75% found just once. The study, taken as a whole, reports: In normal lung, the top 100 clones were significantly more dominant than in tumor. Significantly higher TCR diversity was found in tumor than normal lung.

This clonotype originated in a man aged 55 to 70 with non-small cell lung cancer. The rearrangement uses TRBV11-2 and TRBJ2-1; D perhaps matches TRBD1 (6 bases). The sample taken for sequencing was lung tumor tissue. CDR3 coding DNA: TGTGCCAGCAGCTTAGATCACCGAGGGGGAGAGACCCAATTCTTC. Protein product: CASSLDHRGGETQFF.